This T cell receptor (beta chain) is drawn from a study of blood T cell repertoires in COVID-19. Study-wide context: The origin of the acute and convalescent COVID-19 samples was the United States, Italy and Spain. T cells, B-cell-depleted T cells, or PBMCs supplied cDNA or gDNA.

As originally analysed: From reference gene primer amplification, estimates of nucleated cell counts were derived. Generated by immunoSEQ multiplex PCR, the TCRdb table keeps only in-frame clones and is missing some. V and J calls and clone size follow that table, whereas D and trimming were derived from the DNA. The sample consists of roughly 250,000 clones, 65% to 90% of them appearing once. The CDR3 extends over 12 amino acids. Germline lookup yields CDR1 SGDLS and CDR2 YYNGEE. V shed 4 bases and J shed 7 bases, with 12 bases lying between them. This clone was counted between two and nine times. The clonotype originates from a woman in her forties or fifties with acute or convalescent COVID-19. Sequenced: peripheral blood. J is TRBJ2-7 and V is TRBV9, with a weak D call TRBD2 (5 bases). In DNA, the CDR3 is TGTGCCAGCAGCCCTCGGACGGGAGAGCAGTACTTC. Translation gives CASSPRTGEQYF.